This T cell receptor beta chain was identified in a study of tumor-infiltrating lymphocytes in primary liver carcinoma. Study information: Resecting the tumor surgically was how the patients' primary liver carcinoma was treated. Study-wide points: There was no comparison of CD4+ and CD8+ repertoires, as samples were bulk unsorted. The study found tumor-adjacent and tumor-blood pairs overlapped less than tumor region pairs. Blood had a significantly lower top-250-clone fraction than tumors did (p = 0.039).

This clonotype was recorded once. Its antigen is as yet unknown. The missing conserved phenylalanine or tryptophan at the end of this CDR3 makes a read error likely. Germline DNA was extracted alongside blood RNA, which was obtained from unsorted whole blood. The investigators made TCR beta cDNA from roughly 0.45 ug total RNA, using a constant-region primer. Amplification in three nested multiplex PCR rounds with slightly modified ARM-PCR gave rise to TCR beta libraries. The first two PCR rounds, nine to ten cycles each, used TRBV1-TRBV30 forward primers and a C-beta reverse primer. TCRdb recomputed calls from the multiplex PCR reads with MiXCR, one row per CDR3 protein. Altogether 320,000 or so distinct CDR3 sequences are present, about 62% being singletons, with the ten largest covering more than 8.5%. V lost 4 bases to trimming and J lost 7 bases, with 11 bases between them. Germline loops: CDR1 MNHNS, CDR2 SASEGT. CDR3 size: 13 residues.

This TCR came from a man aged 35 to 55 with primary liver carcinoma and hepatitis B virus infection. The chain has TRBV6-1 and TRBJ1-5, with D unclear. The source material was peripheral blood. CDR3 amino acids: CASSAQPRQPQHL. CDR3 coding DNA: TGTGCCAGCAGTGCACAGCCGCGGCAGCCCCAGCATCTC.